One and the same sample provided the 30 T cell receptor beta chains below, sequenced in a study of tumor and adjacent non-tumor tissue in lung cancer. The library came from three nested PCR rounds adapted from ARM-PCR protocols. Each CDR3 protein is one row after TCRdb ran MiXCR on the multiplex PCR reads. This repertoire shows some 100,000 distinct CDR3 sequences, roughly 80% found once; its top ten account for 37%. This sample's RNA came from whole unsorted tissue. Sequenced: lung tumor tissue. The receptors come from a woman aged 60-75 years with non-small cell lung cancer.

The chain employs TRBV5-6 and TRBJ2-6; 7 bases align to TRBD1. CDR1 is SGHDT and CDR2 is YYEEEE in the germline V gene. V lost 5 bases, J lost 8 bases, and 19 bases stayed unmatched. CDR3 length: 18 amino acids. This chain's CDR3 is CASSYGQELNSGTNVLTF. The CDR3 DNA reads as TGTGCCAGCAGTTATGGACAGGAACTAAACTCAGGGACCAACGTCCTGACTTTC.

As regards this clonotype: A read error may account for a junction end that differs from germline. The CDR3 is CTARFGEPGGGASNEKPFF. The DNA of the CDR3 is TGCACTGCTAGATTTGGGGAGCCCGGGGGGGGCGCATCTAATGAAAAACCGTTTTTT. The chain is built from TRBV20-1 and TRBJ1-4; D perhaps matches TRBD1 (6 bases). This CDR3 region has 19 residues. Germline V gene sequence: CDR1 DFQATT, CDR2 SNEGSKA (reference sequence).

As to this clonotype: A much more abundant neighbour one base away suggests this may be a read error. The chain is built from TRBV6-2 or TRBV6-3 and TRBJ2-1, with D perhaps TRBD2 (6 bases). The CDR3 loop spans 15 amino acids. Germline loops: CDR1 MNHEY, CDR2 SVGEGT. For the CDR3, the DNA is TGTGCCAGCAGTTACGGCGGGACCTCAATCAATAAGCAGTTCTTC. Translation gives CASSYGGTSINKQFF.

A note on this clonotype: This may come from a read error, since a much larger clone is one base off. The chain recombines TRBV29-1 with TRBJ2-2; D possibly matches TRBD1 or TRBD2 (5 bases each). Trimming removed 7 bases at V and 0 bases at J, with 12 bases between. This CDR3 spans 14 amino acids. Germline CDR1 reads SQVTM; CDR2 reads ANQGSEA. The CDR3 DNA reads TGCAGCGGAAAAGGGACCACGAACACCGGGGAGCTGTTTTTT. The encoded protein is CSGKGTTNTGELFF.

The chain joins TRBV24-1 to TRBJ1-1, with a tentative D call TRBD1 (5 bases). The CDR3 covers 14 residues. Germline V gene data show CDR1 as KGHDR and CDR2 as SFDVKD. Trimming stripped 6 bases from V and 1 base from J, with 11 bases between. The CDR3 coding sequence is TGTGCCACCAGTCGAGCCGGGGGGAACACTGAAGCTTTCTTT. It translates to CATSRAGGNTEAFF.

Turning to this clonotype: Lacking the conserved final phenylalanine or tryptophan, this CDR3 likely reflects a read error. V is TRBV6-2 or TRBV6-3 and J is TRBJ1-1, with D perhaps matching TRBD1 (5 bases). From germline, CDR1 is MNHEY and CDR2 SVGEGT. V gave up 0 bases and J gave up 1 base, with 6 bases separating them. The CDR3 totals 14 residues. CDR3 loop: CASSYSTGNTEAFS. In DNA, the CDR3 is TGTGCCAGCAGTTACTCTACAGGGAACACTGAAGCTTTCTCT.

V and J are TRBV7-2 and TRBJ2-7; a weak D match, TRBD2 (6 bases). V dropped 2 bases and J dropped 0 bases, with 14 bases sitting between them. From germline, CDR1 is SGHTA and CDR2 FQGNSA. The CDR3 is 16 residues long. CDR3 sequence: CASSLSRDLSSYEQYF. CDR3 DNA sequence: TGTGCCAGCAGCTTATCCCGGGACTTAAGCTCCTACGAGCAGTACTTC.

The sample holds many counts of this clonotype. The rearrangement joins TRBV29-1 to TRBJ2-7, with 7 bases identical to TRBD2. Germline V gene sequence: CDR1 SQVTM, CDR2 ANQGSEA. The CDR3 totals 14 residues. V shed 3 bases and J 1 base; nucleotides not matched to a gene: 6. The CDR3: CSVDSGTGSYEQYF. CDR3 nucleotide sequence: TGCAGCGTTGACAGCGGGACTGGGTCCTACGAGCAGTACTTC.

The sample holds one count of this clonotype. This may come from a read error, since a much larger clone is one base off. CDR3 amino acids: CSARDPIRGEQFF. In DNA form, the CDR3 reads TGCAGTGCTAGAGACCCGATAAGGGGGGAGCAGTTCTTC. The chain uses TRBV20-1 and TRBJ2-1, with a weak D call TRBD1 (6 bases). Trimming stripped 0 bases from V and 10 bases from J, with 13 bases between. CDR1 and CDR2 (germline): DFQATT, SNEGSKA (reference sequence). The CDR3 consists of 13 residues.

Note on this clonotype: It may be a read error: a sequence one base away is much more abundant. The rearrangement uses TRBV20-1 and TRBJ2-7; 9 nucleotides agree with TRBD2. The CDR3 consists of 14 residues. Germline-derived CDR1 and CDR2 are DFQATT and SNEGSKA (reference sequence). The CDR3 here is CSARPSGTSYELYF. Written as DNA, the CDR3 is TGCAGTGCTAGACCTAGCGGGACCTCCTACGAGCTGTACTTC.

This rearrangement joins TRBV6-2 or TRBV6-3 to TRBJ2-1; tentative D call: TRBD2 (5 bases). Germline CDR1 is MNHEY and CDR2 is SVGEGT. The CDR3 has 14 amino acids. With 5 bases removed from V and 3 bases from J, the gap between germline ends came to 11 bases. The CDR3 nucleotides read TGTGCCAGCAGTCAGTTGGACTTCTACAATGAGCAGTTCTTC. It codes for CASSQLDFYNEQFF.

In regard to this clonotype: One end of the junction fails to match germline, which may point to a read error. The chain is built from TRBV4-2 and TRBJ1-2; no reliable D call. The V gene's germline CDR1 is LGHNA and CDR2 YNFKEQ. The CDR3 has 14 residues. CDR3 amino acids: CASSFSQESGGYTF. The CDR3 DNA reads TGCGCCAGCAGCTTTTCTCAGGAGTCCGGCGGCTACACCTTC.

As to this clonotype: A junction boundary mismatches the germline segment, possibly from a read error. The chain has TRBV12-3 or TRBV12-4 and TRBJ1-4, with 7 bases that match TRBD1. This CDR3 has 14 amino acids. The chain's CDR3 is CDSSLGGGGERLFF. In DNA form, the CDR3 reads TGTGACAGCAGTTTAGGGGGCGGCGGTGAAAGACTGTTTTTT.

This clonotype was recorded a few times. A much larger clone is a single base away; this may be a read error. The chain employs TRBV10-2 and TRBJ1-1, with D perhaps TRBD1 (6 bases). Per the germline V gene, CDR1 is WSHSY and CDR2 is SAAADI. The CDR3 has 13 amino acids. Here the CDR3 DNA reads TGCGCCATGTCCGGACAGAGGAACATTGAAGCTTTCTTT. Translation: CAMSGQRNIEAFF.

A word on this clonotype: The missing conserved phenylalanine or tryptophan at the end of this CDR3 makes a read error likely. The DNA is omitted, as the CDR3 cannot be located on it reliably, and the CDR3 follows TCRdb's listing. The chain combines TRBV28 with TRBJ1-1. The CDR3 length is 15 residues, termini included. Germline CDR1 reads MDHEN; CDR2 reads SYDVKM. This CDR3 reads CASSLLHPTYTEAVI.

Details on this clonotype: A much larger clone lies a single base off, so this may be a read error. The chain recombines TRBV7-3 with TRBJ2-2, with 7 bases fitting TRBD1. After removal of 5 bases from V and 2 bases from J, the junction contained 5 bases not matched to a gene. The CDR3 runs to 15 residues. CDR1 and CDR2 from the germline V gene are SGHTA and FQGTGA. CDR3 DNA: TGTGCCAGCAGCGTGGACAGGTGTAACACCGGGGAGCTGTTTTTT. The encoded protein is CASSVDRCNTGELFF.

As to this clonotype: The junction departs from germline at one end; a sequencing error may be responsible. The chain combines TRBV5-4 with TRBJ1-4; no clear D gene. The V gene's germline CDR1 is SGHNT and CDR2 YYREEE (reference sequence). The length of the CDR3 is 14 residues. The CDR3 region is CANSLQTTNEKLFF. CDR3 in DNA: TGTGCCAACAGCTTACAGACAACTAATGAAAAACTGTTTTTT.

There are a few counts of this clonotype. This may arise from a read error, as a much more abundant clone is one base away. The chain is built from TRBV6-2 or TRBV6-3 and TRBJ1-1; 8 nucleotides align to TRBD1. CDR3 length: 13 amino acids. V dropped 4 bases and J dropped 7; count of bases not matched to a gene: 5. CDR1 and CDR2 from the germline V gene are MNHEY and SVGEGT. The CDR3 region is CASSWTGIDEAFF. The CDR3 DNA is TGTGCCAGCAGTTGGACAGGGATAGATGAAGCTTTCTTT.

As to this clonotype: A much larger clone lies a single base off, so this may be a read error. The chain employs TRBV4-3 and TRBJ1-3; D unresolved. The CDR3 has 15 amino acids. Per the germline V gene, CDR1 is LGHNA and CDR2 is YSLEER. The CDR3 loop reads CDSSQDLETGNTIYF. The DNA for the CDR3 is TGCGACAGCAGCCAAGATCTAGAGACTGGAAACACCATATATTTT.

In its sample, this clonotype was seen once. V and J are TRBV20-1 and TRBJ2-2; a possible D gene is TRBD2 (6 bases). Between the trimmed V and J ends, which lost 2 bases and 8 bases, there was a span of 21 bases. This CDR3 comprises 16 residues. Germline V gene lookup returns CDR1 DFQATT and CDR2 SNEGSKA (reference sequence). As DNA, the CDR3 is TGCAGTGCTAGAATCGGGGGTGTCGGCCTGCAAGGGGAGCTGTTTTTT. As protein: CSARIGGVGLQGELFF.

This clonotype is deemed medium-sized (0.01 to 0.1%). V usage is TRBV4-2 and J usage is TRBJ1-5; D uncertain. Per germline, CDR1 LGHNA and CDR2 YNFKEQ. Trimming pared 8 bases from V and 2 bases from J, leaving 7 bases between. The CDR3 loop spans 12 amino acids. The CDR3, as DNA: TGTGCCAGCCGACGGGGCAATCAGCCCCAGCATTTT. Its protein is CASRRGNQPQHF.

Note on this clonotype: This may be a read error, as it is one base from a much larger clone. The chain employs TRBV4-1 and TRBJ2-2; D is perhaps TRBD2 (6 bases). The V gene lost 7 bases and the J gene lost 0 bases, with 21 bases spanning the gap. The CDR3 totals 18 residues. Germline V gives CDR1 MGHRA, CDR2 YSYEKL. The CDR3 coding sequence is TGCGCCAGCAACCAGTGGGACGGACTATTCGCGAACACCGGGGAGCTGTTTTTT. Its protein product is CASNQWDGLFANTGELFF.

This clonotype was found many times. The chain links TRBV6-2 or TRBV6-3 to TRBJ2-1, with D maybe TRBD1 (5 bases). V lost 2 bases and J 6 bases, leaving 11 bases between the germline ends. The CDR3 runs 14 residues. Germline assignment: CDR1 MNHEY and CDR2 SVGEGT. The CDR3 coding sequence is TGTGCCAGCAGTTACGGGCAGGGCAGCAATGAGCAGTTCTTC. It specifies CASSYGQGSNEQFF.

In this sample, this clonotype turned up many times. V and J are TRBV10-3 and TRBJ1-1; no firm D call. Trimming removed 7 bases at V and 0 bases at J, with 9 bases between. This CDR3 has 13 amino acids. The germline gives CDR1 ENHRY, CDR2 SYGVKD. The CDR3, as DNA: TGTGCCATCAAGGAGTCGGTGAACACTGAAGCTTTCTTT. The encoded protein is CAIKESVNTEAFF.

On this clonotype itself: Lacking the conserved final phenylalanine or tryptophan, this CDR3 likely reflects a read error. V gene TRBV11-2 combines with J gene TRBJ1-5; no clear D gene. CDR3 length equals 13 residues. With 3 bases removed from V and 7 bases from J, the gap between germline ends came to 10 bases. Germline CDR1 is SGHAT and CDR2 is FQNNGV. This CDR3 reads CASSLEGGQPQHS. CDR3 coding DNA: TGTGCCAGCAGCTTGGAGGGAGGCCAGCCCCAGCATTCC.

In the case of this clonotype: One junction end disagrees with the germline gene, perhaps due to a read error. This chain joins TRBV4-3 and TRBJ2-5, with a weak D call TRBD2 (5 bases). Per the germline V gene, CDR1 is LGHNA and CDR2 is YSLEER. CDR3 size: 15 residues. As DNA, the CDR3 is TGTGCCAGCAGCCGCCCTAAGGAGAGGGCTGAGACCCACTACTTC. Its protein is CASSRPKERAETHYF.

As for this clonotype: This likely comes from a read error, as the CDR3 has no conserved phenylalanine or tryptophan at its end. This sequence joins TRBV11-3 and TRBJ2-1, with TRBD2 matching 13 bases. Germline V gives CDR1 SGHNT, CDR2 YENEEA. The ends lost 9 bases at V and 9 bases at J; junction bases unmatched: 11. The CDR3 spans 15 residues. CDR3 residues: CARSTGTSGIGEQFV. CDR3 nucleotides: TGTGCCAGGAGTACCGGGACTAGCGGGATTGGTGAGCAGTTCGTC.

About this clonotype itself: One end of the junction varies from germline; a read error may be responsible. This CDR3 is CANSPWTGGTDTQYF. CDR3 bases: TGTGCCAACAGCCCATGGACAGGGGGGACAGATACGCAGTATTTT. V and J are TRBV11-3 and TRBJ2-3, with TRBD1 matching over 10 bases. CDR3 length: 15 amino acids. CDR1 is SGHNT, CDR2 YENEEA, per germline.

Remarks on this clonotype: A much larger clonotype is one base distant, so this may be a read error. The CDR3 here is CASSPDSSGQPQHF. The CDR3 DNA reads TGCGCCAGCAGCCCCGACTCCTCGGGGCAGCCCCAGCATTTT. This chain links TRBV5-1 with TRBJ1-5; D not resolved. Germline-derived CDR1 and CDR2 are SGHRS and YFSETQ. With 4 bases removed from V and 7 bases from J, the gap between germline ends came to 15 bases. The CDR3 spans 14 residues.

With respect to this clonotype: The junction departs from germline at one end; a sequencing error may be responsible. The CDR3 nucleotides are TGTGCCTCAAGTGGGACAGCGGGGGGACGCCTACATGAGCTGTTCTTC. Its protein product is CASSGTAGGRLHELFF. V gene TRBV2 combines with J gene TRBJ2-1; 9 nucleotides match TRBD2. CDR1 SNHLY and CDR2 FYNNEI come from the germline V gene. CDR3 size: 16 residues.